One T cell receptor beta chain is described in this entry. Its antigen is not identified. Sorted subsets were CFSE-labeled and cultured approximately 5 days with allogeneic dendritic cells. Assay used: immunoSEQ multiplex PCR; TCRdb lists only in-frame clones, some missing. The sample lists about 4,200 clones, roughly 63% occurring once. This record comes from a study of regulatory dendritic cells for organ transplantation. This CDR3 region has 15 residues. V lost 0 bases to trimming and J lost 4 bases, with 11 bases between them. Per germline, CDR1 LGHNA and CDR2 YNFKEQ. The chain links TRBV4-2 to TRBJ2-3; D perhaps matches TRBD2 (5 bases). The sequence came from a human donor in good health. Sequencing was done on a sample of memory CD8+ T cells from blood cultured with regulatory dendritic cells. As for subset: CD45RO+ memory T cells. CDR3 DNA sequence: TGTGCCAGCAGCCAAGACTACCGGGGATCAGATACGCAGTATTTT. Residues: CASSQDYRGSDTQYF.